This note documents a single T cell receptor (beta chain) sequence. Its specificity is not known. The sample comes from a study of T cell responses to AZD1222 COVID-19 vaccine. Whole-study findings and limits: Among spike-specific TCRs, nearly half reportedly target unmutated variant regions.

Both about-4-week and about-12-week second-dose recipients were combined. The germline V and J ends were trimmed by 3 bases and 9 bases, with 18 bases remaining between them. Germline loops: CDR1 KGHSH, CDR2 LQKENI. CDR3 length equals 15 residues. The data were produced by immunoSEQ multiplex PCR, yet TCRdb's version contains in-frame clones alone and is incomplete. The sample shows about 180,000 clones, roughly 94% of them seen only once. J is TRBJ2-1 and V is TRBV18; perhaps TRBD1 as D (6 bases). This TCR was recovered from an adult who received the AZD1222 COVID-19 vaccine. This material consisted of peripheral blood, taken 28 days after the second AZD1222 dose. The CDR3 DNA sequence: TGTGCCAGCTCACCCGTTGCGGGTCAGGGGATTGAGCAGTTCTTC. Protein sequence: CASSPVAGQGIEQFF.